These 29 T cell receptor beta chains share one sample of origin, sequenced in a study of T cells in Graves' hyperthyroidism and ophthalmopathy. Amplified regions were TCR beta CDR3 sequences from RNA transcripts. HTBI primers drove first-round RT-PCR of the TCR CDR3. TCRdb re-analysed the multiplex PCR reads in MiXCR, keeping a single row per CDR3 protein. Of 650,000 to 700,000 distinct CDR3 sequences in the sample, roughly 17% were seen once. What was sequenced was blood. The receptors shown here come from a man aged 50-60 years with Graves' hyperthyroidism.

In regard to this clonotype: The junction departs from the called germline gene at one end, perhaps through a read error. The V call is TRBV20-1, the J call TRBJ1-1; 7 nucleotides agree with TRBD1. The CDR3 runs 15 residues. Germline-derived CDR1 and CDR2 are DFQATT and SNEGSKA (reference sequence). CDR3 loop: CSARFQQGMKTEAFF. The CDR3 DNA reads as TGCAGTGCTAGATTCCAACAGGGGATGAAAACTGAAGCTTTCTTT.

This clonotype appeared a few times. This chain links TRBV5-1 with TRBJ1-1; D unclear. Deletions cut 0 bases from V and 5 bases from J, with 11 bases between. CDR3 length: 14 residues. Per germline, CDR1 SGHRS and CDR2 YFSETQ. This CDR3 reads CASSLDPGRTEAFF. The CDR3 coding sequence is TGCGCCAGCAGCTTGGACCCGGGCAGAACTGAAGCTTTCTTT.

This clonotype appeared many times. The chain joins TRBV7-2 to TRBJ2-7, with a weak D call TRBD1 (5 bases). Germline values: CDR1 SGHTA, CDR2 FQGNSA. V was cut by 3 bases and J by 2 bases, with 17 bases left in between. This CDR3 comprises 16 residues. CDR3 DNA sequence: TGTGCCAGCAGCTTCTTCGGCTCGACAGATGCCTACGAGCAGTACTTC. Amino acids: CASSFFGSTDAYEQYF.

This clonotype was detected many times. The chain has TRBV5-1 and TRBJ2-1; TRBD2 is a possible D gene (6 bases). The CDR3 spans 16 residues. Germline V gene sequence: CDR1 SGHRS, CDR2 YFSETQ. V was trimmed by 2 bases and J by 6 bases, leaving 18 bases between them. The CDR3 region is CASSFGSSAEGNEQFF. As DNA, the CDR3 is TGCGCCAGCAGCTTTGGTAGCTCAGCGGAGGGCAATGAGCAGTTCTTC.

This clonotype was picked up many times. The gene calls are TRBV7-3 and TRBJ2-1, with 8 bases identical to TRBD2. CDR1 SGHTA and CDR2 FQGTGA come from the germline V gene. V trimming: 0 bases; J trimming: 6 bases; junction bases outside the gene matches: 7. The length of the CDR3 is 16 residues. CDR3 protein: CASSLTGLGISNEQFF. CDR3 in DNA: TGTGCCAGCAGCTTAACGGGACTAGGAATATCCAATGAGCAGTTCTTC.

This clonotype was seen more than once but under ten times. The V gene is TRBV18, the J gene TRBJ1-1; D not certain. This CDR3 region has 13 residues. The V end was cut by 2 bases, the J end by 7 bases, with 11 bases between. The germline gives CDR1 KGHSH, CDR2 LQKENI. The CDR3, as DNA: TGTGCCAGCTCACCAGCCCGAGCAGTTGAAGCTTTCTTT. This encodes CASSPARAVEAFF.

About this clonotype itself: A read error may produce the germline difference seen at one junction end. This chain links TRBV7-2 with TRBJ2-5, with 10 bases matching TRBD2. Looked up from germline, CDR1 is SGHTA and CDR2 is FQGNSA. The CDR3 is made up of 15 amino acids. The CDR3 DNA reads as TGTGCCAGCAGCCTAGCGGGAGTTGGGGGGGAGACCCAGTACTTC. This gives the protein CASSLAGVGGETQYF.

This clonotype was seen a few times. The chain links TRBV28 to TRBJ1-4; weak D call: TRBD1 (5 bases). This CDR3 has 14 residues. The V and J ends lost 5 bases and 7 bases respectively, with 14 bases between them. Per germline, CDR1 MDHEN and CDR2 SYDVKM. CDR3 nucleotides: TGTGCCAGCAGTCCCAGGGTGTCGGGTGAAAAACTGTTTTTT. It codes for CASSPRVSGEKLFF.

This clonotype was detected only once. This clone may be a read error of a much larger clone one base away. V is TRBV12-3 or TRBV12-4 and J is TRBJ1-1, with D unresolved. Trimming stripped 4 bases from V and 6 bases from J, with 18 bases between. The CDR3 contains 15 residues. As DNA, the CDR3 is TGTGCCAGCAGTTCTCGAATCAACTACAATCCTGAAGCTTTCTTT. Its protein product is CASSSRINYNPEAFF.

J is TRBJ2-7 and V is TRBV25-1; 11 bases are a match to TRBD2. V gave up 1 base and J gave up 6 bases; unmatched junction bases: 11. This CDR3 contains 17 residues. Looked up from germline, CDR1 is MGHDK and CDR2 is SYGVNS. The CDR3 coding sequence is TGTGCCAGCAGTGAATGGAGTGGAACTAGCGGGAGTAGCGAGCAGTACTTC. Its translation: CASSEWSGTSGSSEQYF.

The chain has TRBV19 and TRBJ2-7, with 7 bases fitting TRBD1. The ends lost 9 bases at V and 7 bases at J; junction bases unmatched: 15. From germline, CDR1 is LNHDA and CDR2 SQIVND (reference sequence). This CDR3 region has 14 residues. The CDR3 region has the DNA TGTGCCAGCTCGGGGCAGGGGGTGTTTCGGGAGCAGTACTTC. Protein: CASSGQGVFREQYF.

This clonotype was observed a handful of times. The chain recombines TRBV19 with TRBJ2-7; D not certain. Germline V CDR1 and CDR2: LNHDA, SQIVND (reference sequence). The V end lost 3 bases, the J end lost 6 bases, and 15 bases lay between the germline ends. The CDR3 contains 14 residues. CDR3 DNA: TGTGCCAGTAGTATTGGGGTCCAGTTTTTCGAGCAGTACTTC. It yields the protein CASSIGVQFFEQYF.

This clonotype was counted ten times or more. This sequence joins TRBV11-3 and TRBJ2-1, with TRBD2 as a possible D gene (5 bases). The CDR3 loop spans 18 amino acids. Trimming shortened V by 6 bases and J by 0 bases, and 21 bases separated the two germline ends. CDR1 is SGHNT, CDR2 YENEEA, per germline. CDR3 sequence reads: CASSRTFTSQSSYNEQFF. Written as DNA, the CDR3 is TGTGCCAGCAGTCGTACTTTTACTAGTCAGAGCTCCTACAATGAGCAGTTCTTC.

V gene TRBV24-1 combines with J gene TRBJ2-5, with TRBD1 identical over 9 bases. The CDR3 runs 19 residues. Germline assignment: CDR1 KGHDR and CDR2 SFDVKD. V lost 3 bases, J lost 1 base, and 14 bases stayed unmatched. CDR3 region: CATSDRTPRTGASQETQYF. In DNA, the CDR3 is TGTGCCACCAGTGATCGAACTCCTAGGACAGGGGCTTCCCAAGAGACCCAGTACTTC.

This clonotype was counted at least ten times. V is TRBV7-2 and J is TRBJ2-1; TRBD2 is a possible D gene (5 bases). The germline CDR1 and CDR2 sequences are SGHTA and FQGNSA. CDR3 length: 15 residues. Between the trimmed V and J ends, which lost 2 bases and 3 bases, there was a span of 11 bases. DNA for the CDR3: TGTGCCAGCAGCTTATCCCGGGATAGCTACAATGAGCAGTTCTTC. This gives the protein CASSLSRDSYNEQFF.

Here the CDR3 DNA reads TGTGCCAGCAGCCCTGTGTTCAACTCCTACGAGCAGTACTTC. Translation: CASSPVFNSYEQYF. The chain employs TRBV9 and TRBJ2-7; D remains unclear. V lost 4 bases and J 0 bases, leaving 11 bases between the germline ends. Germline V gene sequence: CDR1 SGDLS, CDR2 YYNGEE. The CDR3 is 14 residues long.

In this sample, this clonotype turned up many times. The CDR3 loop is CASSMRQPSDTQYF. The CDR3 nucleotides are TGTGCCAGTAGTATGAGACAACCGAGCGATACGCAGTATTTT. The V call is TRBV19, the J call TRBJ2-3; D ambiguous. V was cut by 3 bases and J by 6 bases, with 13 bases left in between. Germline CDR1 is LNHDA and CDR2 is SQIVND (reference sequence). The CDR3 sequence is 14 residues long.

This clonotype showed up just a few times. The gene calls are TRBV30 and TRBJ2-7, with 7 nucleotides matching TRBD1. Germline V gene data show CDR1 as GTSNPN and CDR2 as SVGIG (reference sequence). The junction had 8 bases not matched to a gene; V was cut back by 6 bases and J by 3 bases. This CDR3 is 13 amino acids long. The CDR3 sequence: CACVTGFGYEQYF. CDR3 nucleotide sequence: TGTGCCTGTGTGACAGGGTTCGGCTACGAGCAGTACTTC.

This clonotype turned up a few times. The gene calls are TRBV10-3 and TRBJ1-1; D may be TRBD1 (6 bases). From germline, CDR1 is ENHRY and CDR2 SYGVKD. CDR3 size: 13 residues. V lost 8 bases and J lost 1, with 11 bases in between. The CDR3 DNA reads TGTGCCATCCGGACAGTGGAGAACACTGAAGCTTTCTTT. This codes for CAIRTVENTEAFF.

CDR3 sequence reads: CASSGGQGYGYTF. For the CDR3, the DNA is TGCGCCAGCAGTGGCGGGCAGGGGTATGGCTACACCTTC. V is TRBV10-2 and J is TRBJ1-2; perhaps TRBD1 as D (6 bases). The CDR3 loop spans 13 amino acids. The V and J ends lost 4 bases and 5 bases respectively, with 11 bases between them. Per the germline V gene, CDR1 is WSHSY and CDR2 is SAAADI.

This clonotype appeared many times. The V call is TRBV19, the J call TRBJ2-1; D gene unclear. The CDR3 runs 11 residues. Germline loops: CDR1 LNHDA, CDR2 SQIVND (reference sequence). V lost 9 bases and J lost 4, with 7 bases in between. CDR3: CASSLYNEQFF. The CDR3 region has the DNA TGTGCCAGCAGCTTATACAATGAGCAGTTCTTC.

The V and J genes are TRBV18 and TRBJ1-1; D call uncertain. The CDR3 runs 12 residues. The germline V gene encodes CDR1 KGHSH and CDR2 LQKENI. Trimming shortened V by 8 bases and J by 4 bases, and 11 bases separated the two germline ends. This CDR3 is CASQESGTEAFF. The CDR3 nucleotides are TGTGCCAGCCAAGAAAGTGGCACTGAAGCTTTCTTT.

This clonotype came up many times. The CDR3 here is CASSPQPDSYGYTF. CDR3 coding DNA: TGTGCCAGCAGCCCGCAACCCGACAGCTATGGCTACACCTTC. This chain connects TRBV9 to TRBJ1-2; TRBD1 might be the D (5 bases). The CDR3 is 14 amino acids. Germline assignment: CDR1 SGDLS and CDR2 YYNGEE. The germline V and J ends were trimmed by 4 bases and 4 bases, with 14 bases remaining between them.

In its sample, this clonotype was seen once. The DNA of the CDR3 is TGTGCCAGTAATGAGGGACTAGCGGGAGCGGGCACAGATACGCAGTATTTT. As protein: CASNEGLAGAGTDTQYF. This rearrangement joins TRBV19 to TRBJ2-3; 14 bases map to TRBD2. Germline-derived CDR1 and CDR2 are LNHDA and SQIVND (reference sequence). V lost 7 bases to trimming and J lost 1 base; unmatched junction nucleotides: 7. CDR3 size: 17 residues.

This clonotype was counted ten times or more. The CDR3 sequence is CASSPTRHPDQPQHF. DNA of the CDR3: TGTGCCAGCTCACCTACGCGGCACCCGGATCAGCCCCAGCATTTT. The chain employs TRBV18 and TRBJ1-5, with D unresolved. CDR3 size: 15 residues. V gave up 3 bases and J gave up 5 bases, with 14 bases separating them. Germline values: CDR1 KGHSH, CDR2 LQKENI.

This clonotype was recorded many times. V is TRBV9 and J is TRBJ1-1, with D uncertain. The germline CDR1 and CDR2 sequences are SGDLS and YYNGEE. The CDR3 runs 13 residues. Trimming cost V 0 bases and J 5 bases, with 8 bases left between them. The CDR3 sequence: CASSVGQDTEAFF. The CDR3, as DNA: TGTGCCAGCAGCGTAGGGCAAGATACTGAAGCTTTCTTT.

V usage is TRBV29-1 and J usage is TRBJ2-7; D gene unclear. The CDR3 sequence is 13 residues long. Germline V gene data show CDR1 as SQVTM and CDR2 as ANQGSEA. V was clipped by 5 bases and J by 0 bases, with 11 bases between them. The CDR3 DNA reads TGCAGCGTTCAACCCTCAGTCTCCTACGAGCAGTACTTC. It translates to CSVQPSVSYEQYF.

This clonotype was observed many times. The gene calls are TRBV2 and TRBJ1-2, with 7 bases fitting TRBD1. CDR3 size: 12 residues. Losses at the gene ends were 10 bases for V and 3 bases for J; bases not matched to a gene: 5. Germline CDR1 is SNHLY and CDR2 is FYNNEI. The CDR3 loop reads CATLDRDYGYTF. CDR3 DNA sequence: TGTGCCACCCTTGACAGGGACTATGGCTACACCTTC.

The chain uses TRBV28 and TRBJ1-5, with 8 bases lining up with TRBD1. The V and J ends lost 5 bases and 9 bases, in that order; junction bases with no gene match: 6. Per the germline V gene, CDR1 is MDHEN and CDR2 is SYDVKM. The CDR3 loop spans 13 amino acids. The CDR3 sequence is CASSLDRARPQHF. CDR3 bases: TGTGCCAGCAGTCTGGACAGGGCCCGGCCCCAGCATTTT.